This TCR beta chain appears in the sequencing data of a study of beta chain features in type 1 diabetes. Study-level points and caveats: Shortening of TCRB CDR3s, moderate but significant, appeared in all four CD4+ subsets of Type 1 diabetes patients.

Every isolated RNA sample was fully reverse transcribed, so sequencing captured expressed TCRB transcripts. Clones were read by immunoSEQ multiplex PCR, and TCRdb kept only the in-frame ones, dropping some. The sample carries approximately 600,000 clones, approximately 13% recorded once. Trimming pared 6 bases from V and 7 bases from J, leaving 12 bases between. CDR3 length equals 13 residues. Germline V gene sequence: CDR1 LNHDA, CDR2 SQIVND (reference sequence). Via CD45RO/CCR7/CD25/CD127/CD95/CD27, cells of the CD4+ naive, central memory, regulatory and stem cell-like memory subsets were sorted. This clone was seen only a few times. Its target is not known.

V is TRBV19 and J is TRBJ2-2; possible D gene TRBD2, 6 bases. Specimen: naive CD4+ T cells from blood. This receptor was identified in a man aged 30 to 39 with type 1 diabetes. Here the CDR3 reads CASSRRDGGELFF. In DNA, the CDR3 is TGTGCCAGTAGCAGGAGGGACGGCGGGGAGCTGTTTTTT.